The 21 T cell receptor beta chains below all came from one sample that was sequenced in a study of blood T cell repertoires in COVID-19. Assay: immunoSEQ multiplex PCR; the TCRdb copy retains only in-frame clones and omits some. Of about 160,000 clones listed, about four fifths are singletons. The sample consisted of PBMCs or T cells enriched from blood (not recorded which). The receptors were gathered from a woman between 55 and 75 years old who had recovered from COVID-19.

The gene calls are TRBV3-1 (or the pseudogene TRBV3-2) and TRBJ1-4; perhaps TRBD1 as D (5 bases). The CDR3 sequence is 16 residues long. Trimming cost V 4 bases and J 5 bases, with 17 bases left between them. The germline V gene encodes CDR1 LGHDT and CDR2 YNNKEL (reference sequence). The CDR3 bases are TGTGCCAGCAGCCGGTTCTTGGGGGGTTTCAATGAAAAACTGTTTTTT. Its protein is CASSRFLGGFNEKLFF.

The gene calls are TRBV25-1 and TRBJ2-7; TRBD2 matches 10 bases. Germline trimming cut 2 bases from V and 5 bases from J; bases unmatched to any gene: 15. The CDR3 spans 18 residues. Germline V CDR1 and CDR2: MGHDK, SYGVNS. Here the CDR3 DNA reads TGTGCCAGCAGTGAAAGGGCTGGAAAAAAGCGGGGGGGCCACGAGCAGTACTTC. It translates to CASSERAGKKRGGHEQYF.

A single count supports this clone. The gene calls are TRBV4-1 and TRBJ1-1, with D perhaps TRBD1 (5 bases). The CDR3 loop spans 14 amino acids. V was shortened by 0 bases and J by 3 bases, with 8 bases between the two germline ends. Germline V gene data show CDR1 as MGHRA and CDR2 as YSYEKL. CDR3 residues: CASSQDLGDTEAFF. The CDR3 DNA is TGCGCCAGCAGCCAAGATCTAGGGGACACTGAAGCTTTCTTT.

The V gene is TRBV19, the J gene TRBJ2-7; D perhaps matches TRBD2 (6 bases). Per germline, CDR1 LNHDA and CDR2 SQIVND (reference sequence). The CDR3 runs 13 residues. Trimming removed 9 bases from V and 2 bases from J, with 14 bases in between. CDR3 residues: CASGTAGTYEQYF. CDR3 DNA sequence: TGTGCCAGCGGGACTGCCGGAACCTACGAGCAGTACTTC.

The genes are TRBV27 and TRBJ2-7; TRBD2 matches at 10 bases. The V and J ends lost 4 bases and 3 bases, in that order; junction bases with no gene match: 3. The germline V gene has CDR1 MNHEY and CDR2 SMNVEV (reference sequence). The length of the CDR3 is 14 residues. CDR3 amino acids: CASSSIAGGYEQYF. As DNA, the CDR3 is TGTGCCAGCAGTTCCATAGCGGGGGGCTACGAGCAGTACTTC.

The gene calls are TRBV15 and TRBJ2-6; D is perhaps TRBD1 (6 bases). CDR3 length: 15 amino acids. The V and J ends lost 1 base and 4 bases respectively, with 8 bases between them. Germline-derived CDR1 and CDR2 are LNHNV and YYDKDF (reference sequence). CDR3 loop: CATSRAGAGANVLTF. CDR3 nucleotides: TGTGCCACCAGCAGAGCAGGGGCCGGGGCCAACGTCCTGACTTTC.

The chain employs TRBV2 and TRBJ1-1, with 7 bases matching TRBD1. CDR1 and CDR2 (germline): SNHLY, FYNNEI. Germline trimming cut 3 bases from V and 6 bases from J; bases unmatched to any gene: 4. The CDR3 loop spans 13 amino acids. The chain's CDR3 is CASSDRGIPEAFF. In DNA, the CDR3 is TGTGCCAGCAGTGACAGGGGGATCCCTGAAGCTTTCTTT.

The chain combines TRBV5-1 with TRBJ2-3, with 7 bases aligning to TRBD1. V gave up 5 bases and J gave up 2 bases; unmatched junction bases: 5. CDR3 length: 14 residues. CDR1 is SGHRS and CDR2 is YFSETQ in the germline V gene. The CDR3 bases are TGCGCCAGCAGGGGGACAGTCCACACAGATACGCAGTATTTT. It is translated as CASRGTVHTDTQYF.

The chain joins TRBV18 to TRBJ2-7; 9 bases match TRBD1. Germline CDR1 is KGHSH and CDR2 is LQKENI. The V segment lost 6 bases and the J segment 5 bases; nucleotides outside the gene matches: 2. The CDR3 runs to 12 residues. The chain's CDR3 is CASSGTGNEQYF. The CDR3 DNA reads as TGTGCCAGCTCCGGGACAGGGAACGAGCAGTACTTC.

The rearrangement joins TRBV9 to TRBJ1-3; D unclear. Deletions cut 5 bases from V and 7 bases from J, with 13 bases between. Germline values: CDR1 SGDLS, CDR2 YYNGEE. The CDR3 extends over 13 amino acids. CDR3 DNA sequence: TGTGCCAGCAGTCGGGATGTCGAGAACACCATATATTTT. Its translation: CASSRDVENTIYF.

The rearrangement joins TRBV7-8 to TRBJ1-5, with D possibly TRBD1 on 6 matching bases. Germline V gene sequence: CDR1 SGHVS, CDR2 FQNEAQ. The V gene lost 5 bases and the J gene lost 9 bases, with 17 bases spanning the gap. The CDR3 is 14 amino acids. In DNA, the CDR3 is TGTGCCAGCAGCCCCCACAGGGAGGGGTGGCCCCAGCATTTT. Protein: CASSPHREGWPQHF.

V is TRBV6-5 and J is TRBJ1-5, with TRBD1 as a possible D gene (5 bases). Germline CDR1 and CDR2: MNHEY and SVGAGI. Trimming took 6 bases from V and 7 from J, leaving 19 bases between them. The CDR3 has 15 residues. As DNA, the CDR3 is TGTGCCAGCAGGCCGGAAACAGGCGGTTCCCAGCCCCAGCATTTT. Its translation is CASRPETGGSQPQHF.

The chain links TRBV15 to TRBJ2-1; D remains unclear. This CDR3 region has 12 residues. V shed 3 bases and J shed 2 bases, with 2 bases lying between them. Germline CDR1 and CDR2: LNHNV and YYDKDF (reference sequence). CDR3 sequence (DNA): TGTGCCACCAGCAGCACCTACAATGAGCAGTTCTTC. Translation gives CATSSTYNEQFF.

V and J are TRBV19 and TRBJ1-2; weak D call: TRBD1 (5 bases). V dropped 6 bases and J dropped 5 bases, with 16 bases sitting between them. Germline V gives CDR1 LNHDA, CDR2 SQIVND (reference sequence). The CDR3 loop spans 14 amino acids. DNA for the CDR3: TGTGCCAGTAGAAACCCCCGGGGGGGGTATGGCTACACCTTC. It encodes CASRNPRGGYGYTF.

For the CDR3, the DNA is TGTGCCAGCAGCCAACGGCGACAGGGGGCAACCTCCGGGGCCAACGTCCTGACTTTC. It is translated as CASSQRRQGATSGANVLTF. This chain connects TRBV4-2 to TRBJ2-6, with TRBD1 matching over 10 bases. Germline V lookup: CDR1 LGHNA, CDR2 YNFKEQ. V trimming: 2 bases; J trimming: 4 bases; junction bases outside the gene matches: 11. There are 19 residues in the CDR3.

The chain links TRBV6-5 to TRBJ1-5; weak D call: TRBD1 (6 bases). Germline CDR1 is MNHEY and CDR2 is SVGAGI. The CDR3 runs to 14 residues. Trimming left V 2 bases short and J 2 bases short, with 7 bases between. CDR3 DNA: TGTGCCAGCAGTTACGGGGGCGGCAATCAGCCCCAGCATTTT. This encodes CASSYGGGNQPQHF.

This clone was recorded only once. CDR3 nucleotide sequence: TGTGCCAGCAGCACTACGGGAAACCAATACAATGAGCAGTTCTTC. Amino acid sequence: CASSTTGNQYNEQFF. V usage is TRBV6-5 and J usage is TRBJ2-1, with D possibly matching TRBD2 (5 bases). The V gene lost 6 bases and the J gene lost 4 bases, with 16 bases spanning the gap. This CDR3 comprises 15 residues. Germline CDR1 MNHEY, CDR2 SVGAGI.

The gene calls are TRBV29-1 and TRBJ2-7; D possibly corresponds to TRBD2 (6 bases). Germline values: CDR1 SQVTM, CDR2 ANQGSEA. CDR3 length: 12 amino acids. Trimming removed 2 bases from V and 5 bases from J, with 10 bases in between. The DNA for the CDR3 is TGCAGCGTTGAAAGAACGGGGGACGAGCAGTACTTC. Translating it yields CSVERTGDEQYF.

CDR3 sequence reads: CANELTGGETQYF. CDR3 coding DNA: TGTGCCAACGAACTGACAGGGGGAGAGACCCAGTACTTC. This chain uses TRBV9 with TRBJ2-5, with TRBD1 matching over 9 bases. V gave up 9 bases and J gave up 4 bases; unmatched junction bases: 7. Germline V CDR1 and CDR2: SGDLS, YYNGEE. The CDR3 loop spans 13 amino acids.

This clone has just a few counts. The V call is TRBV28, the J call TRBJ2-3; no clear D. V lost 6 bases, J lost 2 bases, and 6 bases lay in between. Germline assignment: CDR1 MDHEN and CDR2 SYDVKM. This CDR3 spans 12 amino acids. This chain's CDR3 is CASRRSTDTQYF. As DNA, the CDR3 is TGTGCCAGCAGACGGTCCACAGATACGCAGTATTTT.

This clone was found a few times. CDR3: CASSLATGTSPLHF. The CDR3 DNA follows: TGCGCCAGCAGCTTGGCAACGGGAACATCACCCCTCCACTTT. V is TRBV5-1 and J is TRBJ1-6, with no clear D. The germline gives CDR1 SGHRS, CDR2 YFSETQ. With 0 bases removed from V and 10 bases from J, the gap between germline ends came to 11 bases. The CDR3 has 14 residues.